These 10 T cell receptor beta chains came from one sample sequenced in a study of CD8 T cells in ankylosing spondylitis. Study-wide results and limits: It appeared that ankylosing spondylitis blood was characterized by a TCR beta motif of roughly 8 highly homologous variants.

The antigens of these receptors remain unknown. Each CDR3 protein is one row after TCRdb ran MiXCR on the 5' RACE reads. This sample has approximately 400,000 distinct CDR3 sequences, with 25% to 30% found just once. The material sequenced was blood, either unsorted or a sorted T cell fraction (not recorded which). The receptors were sampled from a male donor with ankylosing spondylitis.

The V and J genes are TRBV29-1 and TRBJ1-2; no clear D gene. V was clipped by 4 bases and J by 6 bases, with 15 bases between them. The CDR3 is 13 residues long. Germline CDR1 SQVTM, CDR2 ANQGSEA. CDR3 residues: CSVGADVSDGYTF. The CDR3 coding sequence is TGCAGCGTTGGCGCCGACGTTTCTGATGGCTACACCTTC.

This chain links TRBV6-1 with TRBJ2-1, with D maybe TRBD2 (5 bases). Between the trimmed V and J ends, which lost 2 bases and 7 bases, there was a span of 9 bases. CDR1 is MNHNS and CDR2 is SASEGT in the germline V gene. CDR3 length equals 13 residues. The CDR3 region is CASSETWTNEQFF. CDR3 nucleotides: TGTGCCAGCAGTGAAACGTGGACTAATGAGCAGTTCTTC.

The chain uses TRBV7-2 and TRBJ1-2; D not resolved. The V gene lost 3 bases and the J gene lost 2 bases, with 13 bases spanning the gap. This CDR3 comprises 15 residues. Germline-derived CDR1 and CDR2 are SGHTA and FQGNSA. The chain's CDR3 is CASSFSIGTNYGYTF. CDR3 DNA: TGTGCCAGCAGCTTTAGTATAGGCACAAACTATGGCTACACCTTC.

J is TRBJ1-3 and V is TRBV18; D is ambiguous. Germline CDR1 KGHSH, CDR2 LQKENI. Trimming removed 2 bases at V and 0 bases at J, with 20 bases between. The CDR3 totals 19 residues. CDR3 loop: CASSPMGVGPASSGNTIYF. The CDR3 DNA is TGTGCCAGCTCACCAATGGGAGTAGGACCTGCCAGCTCTGGAAACACCATATATTTT.

This chain links TRBV25-1 with TRBJ2-5; 10 nucleotides match TRBD1. V lost 1 base and J lost 2; bases outside the gene matches: 4. Germline assignment: CDR1 MGHDK and CDR2 SYGVNS. CDR3 length: 16 amino acids. This CDR3 reads CASSESGTGVQETQYF. DNA of the CDR3: TGTGCCAGCAGTGAATCCGGGACAGGGGTACAAGAGACCCAGTACTTC.

There are a few counts of this clonotype. The chain uses TRBV20-1 and TRBJ2-5, with 8 bases fitting TRBD2. The CDR3 consists of 13 residues. The germline V gene has CDR1 DFQATT and CDR2 SNEGSKA (reference sequence). This chain's CDR3 is CGSVVAGKETQYF. CDR3 bases: TGCGGATCCGTCGTAGCGGGGAAAGAGACCCAGTACTTC.

The rearrangement uses TRBV15 and TRBJ1-2, with D possibly matching TRBD1 (5 bases). Germline V gives CDR1 LNHNV, CDR2 YYDKDF (reference sequence). This CDR3 spans 15 amino acids. The ends were cut back, 0 bases at V and 2 bases at J, with 10 bases in the middle. The CDR3 sequence: CATSRDRDGNYGYTF. CDR3 DNA sequence: TGTGCCACCAGCAGAGATCGGGACGGCAACTATGGCTACACCTTC. The full variable domain, its missing parts supplied by reference TRBV15 and TRBJ1-2, is DAMVIQNPRYQVTQFGKPVTLSCSQTLNHNVMYWYQQKSSQAPKLLFHYYDKDFNNEADTPDNFQSRRPNTSFCFLDIRSPGLGDTAMYLCATSRDRDGNYGYTFGSGTRLTVV.

The chain carries TRBV12-3 or TRBV12-4 and TRBJ2-7, with D possibly TRBD1 on 5 matching bases. This CDR3 is 11 amino acids long. The V end was cut by 5 bases, the J end by 5 bases, with 7 bases between. CDR3 amino acids: CASSQGHEQYV. The CDR3 DNA sequence: TGTGCCAGCAGTCAGGGCCACGAGCAGTACGTC.

V usage is TRBV5-1 and J usage is TRBJ2-3; 8 positions match TRBD2. CDR3 length: 15 amino acids. Unmatched junction bases numbered 8, after V lost 4 bases and J lost 4 bases. Germline lookup yields CDR1 SGHRS and CDR2 YFSETQ. CDR3 DNA: TGCGCCAGCAGCCCCGGGAGGGATTTTGCAGATACGCAGTATTTT. Encoded protein: CASSPGRDFADTQYF.

This chain connects TRBV7-2 to TRBJ2-3; no reliable D call. This CDR3 comprises 13 residues. Trimming shortened V by 2 bases and J by 6 bases, and 9 bases separated the two germline ends. Looked up from germline, CDR1 is SGHTA and CDR2 is FQGNSA. This chain's CDR3 is CASSLLPGDTQYF. The CDR3, as DNA: TGTGCCAGCAGCTTATTACCCGGGGATACGCAGTATTTT.